These 15 T cell receptor beta chains share one sample of origin, sequenced in a study of blood T cell repertoires in COVID-19. Generated by immunoSEQ multiplex PCR, the TCRdb table keeps only in-frame clones and is missing some. The sample yields around 160,000 clones, approximately 83% seen once. Input material: PBMCs or T cells enriched from blood (not recorded which). The origin of the receptors is a woman aged 55-70 years who had recovered from COVID-19.

V and J are TRBV9 and TRBJ2-1; 8 bases align to TRBD2. CDR3 length: 15 residues. Trimming cost V 0 bases and J 4 bases; bases outside gene matches: 3. Germline V gene sequence: CDR1 SGDLS, CDR2 YYNGEE. CDR3 sequence reads: CASSVDGGDYNEQFF. The CDR3 coding sequence is TGTGCCAGCAGCGTAGACGGGGGGGATTACAATGAGCAGTTCTTC.

The chain links TRBV29-1 to TRBJ2-3; D might be TRBD1 (7 bases). The CDR3 is 13 residues long. Trimming removed 6 bases at V and 2 bases at J, with 12 bases between. Germline CDR1 reads SQVTM; CDR2 reads ANQGSEA. This CDR3 is CSVPGGFTDTQYF. CDR3 DNA: TGCAGCGTCCCAGGGGGGTTCACAGATACGCAGTATTTT.

The V gene is TRBV6-6, the J gene TRBJ2-7; TRBD1 agrees at 11 bases. Trimming took 6 bases from V and 2 from J; bases not matched to a gene: 3. Germline values: CDR1 MNHNY, CDR2 SVGAGI (reference sequence). The length of the CDR3 is 14 residues. CDR3 nucleotides: TGTGCCAGCAGGAGGACAGGGGGCACCTACGAGCAGTACTTC. Encoded protein: CASRRTGGTYEQYF.

The V and J genes are TRBV2 and TRBJ2-6; the D gene is possibly TRBD1 (5 bases). The ends were cut back, 11 bases at V and 1 base at J, with 15 bases in the middle. In germline, CDR1 is SNHLY, CDR2 FYNNEI. There are 15 residues in the CDR3. The CDR3 loop reads CAGSRQGSGANVLTF. CDR3 nucleotides: TGTGCCGGATCACGTCAGGGATCTGGGGCCAACGTCCTGACTTTC.

This clone appeared a single time. This rearrangement joins TRBV5-1 to TRBJ2-4, with 11 bases identical to TRBD2. The CDR3 spans 19 residues. Losses at the gene ends were 4 bases for V and 6 bases for J; bases not matched to a gene: 18. Germline V gene lookup returns CDR1 SGHRS and CDR2 YFSETQ. CDR3 sequence reads: CASSLQGFGTSGRGNIQYF. The CDR3 region has the DNA TGCGCCAGCAGCCTCCAGGGGTTCGGCACTAGCGGGAGAGGAAACATTCAGTACTTC. The full variable domain, in which reference TRBV5-1 and TRBJ2-4 provide the parts outside the CDR3, is KAGVTQTPRYLIKTRGQQVTLSCSPISGHRSVSWYQQTPGQGLQFLFEYFSETQRNKGNFPGRFSGRQFSNSRSEMNVSTLELGDSALYLCASSLQGFGTSGRGNIQYFGAGTRLSVL.

The genes are TRBV12-3 or TRBV12-4 and TRBJ2-4; unclear D gene. The CDR3 covers 13 residues. V was cut by 0 bases and J by 7 bases, with 7 bases left in between. The CDR3 loop is CASSLAVENIQYF. CDR3 DNA sequence: TGTGCCAGCAGTTTAGCGGTTGAGAACATTCAGTACTTC.

This clone was counted between two and nine times. V and J are TRBV30 and TRBJ2-5, with D maybe TRBD2 (5 bases). V was clipped by 0 bases and J by 4 bases, with 9 bases between them. The CDR3 extends over 13 amino acids. From germline, CDR1 is GTSNPN and CDR2 SVGIG (reference sequence). As DNA, the CDR3 is TGTGCCTGGAGTGTAGGTCTAGCAGAGACCCAGTACTTC. Protein product: CAWSVGLAETQYF.

The V and J genes are TRBV25-1 and TRBJ1-2, with a weak D call TRBD1 (6 bases). Germline CDR1 MGHDK, CDR2 SYGVNS. This CDR3 spans 15 amino acids. The V gene lost 4 bases and the J gene lost 1 base, with 13 bases spanning the gap. The CDR3 here is CASSGPGQNNYGYTF. For the CDR3, the DNA is TGTGCCAGCAGTGGTCCCGGACAGAATAACTATGGCTACACCTTC.

This clone has a single count. V is TRBV5-4 and J is TRBJ2-1; 7 bases agree with TRBD2. In germline, CDR1 is SGHNT, CDR2 YYREEE (reference sequence). The CDR3 has 14 residues. V shed 4 bases and J 7 bases; nucleotides not matched to a gene: 8. DNA for the CDR3: TGTGCCAGCAGCACACCGGGGGGTAGGAATGAGCAGTTCTTC. Amino acids: CASSTPGGRNEQFF.

In its sample, this clone was seen a few times. This rearrangement joins TRBV14 to TRBJ1-2, with 9 bases aligning to TRBD1. The germline gives CDR1 SGHDN, CDR2 FVKESK. The CDR3 spans 14 residues. Trimming removed 4 bases from V and 8 bases from J; junction bases left unmatched: 8. The CDR3 is CASSPTTGGGGYTF. For the CDR3, the DNA is TGTGCCAGCAGCCCCACCACAGGGGGCGGCGGCTACACCTTC.

This sequence joins TRBV28 and TRBJ1-4, with a weak D call TRBD1 (5 bases). The CDR3 runs to 16 residues. Germline CDR1 reads MDHEN; CDR2 reads SYDVKM. With 5 bases removed from V and 2 bases from J, the gap between germline ends came to 15 bases. CDR3 residues: CASSLPSGGTNEKLFF. CDR3 coding DNA: TGTGCCAGCAGTCTCCCTTCCGGGGGGACTAATGAAAAACTGTTTTTT.

In this sample, this clone turned up a few times. V gene TRBV12-3 or TRBV12-4 combines with J gene TRBJ1-1; perhaps TRBD1 as D (6 bases). V was cut by 5 bases and J by 1 base, with 8 bases left in between. This CDR3 has 13 residues. As DNA, the CDR3 is TGTGCCAGCAGTAAGACAGGGAACACTGAAGCTTTCTTT. This encodes CASSKTGNTEAFF.

The genes are TRBV9 and TRBJ2-1, with D uncertain. The length of the CDR3 is 13 residues. CDR1 and CDR2 from the germline V gene are SGDLS and YYNGEE. V was cut by 4 bases and J by 6 bases, with 11 bases left in between. The CDR3 DNA reads as TGTGCCAGCAGCCCCGTTAGCCTCAATGAGCAGTTCTTC. Translation gives CASSPVSLNEQFF. Drawing the rest from reference TRBV9 and TRBJ2-1, the complete variable domain is DSGVTQTPKHLITATGQRVTLRCSPRSGDLSVYWYQQSLDQGLQFLIQYYNGEERAKGNILERFSAQQFPDLHSELNLSSLELGDSALYFCASSPVSLNEQFFGPGTRLTVL.

The chain has TRBV5-1 and TRBJ1-1; possible D gene TRBD1, 6 bases. Germline CDR1 and CDR2: SGHRS and YFSETQ. This CDR3 region has 15 residues. V gave up 5 bases and J gave up 4 bases, with 18 bases separating them. CDR3 bases: TGCGCCAGCAGTCCGAATGGTCCAGGGGTCACTGAAGCTTTCTTT. Translating gives CASSPNGPGVTEAFF.

The rearrangement links TRBV6-4 to TRBJ1-4; TRBD1 might be the D (6 bases). Trimming removed 5 bases at V and 8 bases at J, with 18 bases between. Germline loops: CDR1 MRHNA, CDR2 SNTAGT. The CDR3 is 15 residues long. CDR3 nucleotide sequence: TGTGCCAGCAGTCGTAGGGGGGGTGCGGACGAAAAACTGTTTTTT. Protein sequence: CASSRRGGADEKLFF.